This T cell receptor beta chain was sequenced in a study of blood T cell repertoires in COVID-19. The CDR3 is 15 residues long. The germline V gene has CDR1 SNHLY and CDR2 FYNNEI. V dropped 5 bases and J dropped 4; count of bases not matched to a gene: 9. How the authors handled the data: Amplification of reference gene primers was used by the study to estimate nucleated cell counts. Profiled with immunoSEQ multiplex PCR; TCRdb holds only in-frame clones, not every one. The V and J calls and clone size are taken from that table; D and trimming were inferred from the DNA. Seen here are 300,000 to 400,000 clones, 88% observed once, and the top ten hold over 0.9%.

The chain is built from TRBV2 and TRBJ2-3, with 7 bases aligning to TRBD1. The receptor was isolated from a woman younger than 45 with acute COVID-19. Sequencing used PBMCs or T cells enriched from blood (not recorded which). The CDR3 nucleotides read TGTGCCAGCAGTCAAGAGGGGCAGGGGGCAGATACGCAGTATTTT. Residues: CASSQEGQGADTQYF.